This TCR beta chain came from a study of response to subunit inactivated influenza vaccine. Overall study findings and caveats: It was the authors' suggestion that each seasonal influenza vaccination recruits few new T cells.

TCRdb passed the RT-PCR reads through MiXCR, listing each CDR3 protein once. The sample carries roughly 540,000 distinct CDR3 sequences, approximately 24% recorded once. Turning to this clonotype: Its target is unknown. At one end, the junction sequence differs from germline, possibly due to a read error.

CDR1 is DFQATT and CDR2 is SNEGSKA in the germline V gene (reference sequence). The CDR3 totals 14 residues. This sample was shared with a second study, whose subject was T cells expressing NK-cell markers. That work adds: TCR beta libraries carry UMIs added by 5'RACE template switching.

The chain joins TRBV20-1 to TRBJ1-1; 8 nucleotides align to TRBD1. The source material was CD4+ T cells sorted from PBMCs, sampled about 13 days after vaccination. This TCR came from a man between 50 and 59 years old who received an inactivated influenza vaccine. The CDR3 loop is CSARQGARGTEVFF. CDR3 bases: TGCAGTGCTAGACAGGGGGCCCGGGGCACTGAAGTTTTCTTT.